Sequencing of this T cell receptor beta chain was carried out in a study of shared clonotypes between healthy human individuals. PCR replicates performed on unsorted PBMC used roughly 320 ng DNA, about 30,000 T cell genomes. The method was immunoSEQ multiplex PCR; TCRdb's version includes in-frame clones alone and lacks a portion of them. The data contain fewer than 600,000 clones, around 74% of them seen just once; the ten biggest clones take up 10% to 15%. CDR1 and CDR2 (germline): SGHDN, FVKESK. CDR3 length: 13 amino acids. Trimming stripped 2 bases from V and 10 bases from J, with 12 bases between. For genomic DNA, unsorted samples relied on around 93 million PBMCs.

The chain employs TRBV14 and TRBJ2-1, with D perhaps matching TRBD1 (5 bases). This clonotype was obtained from a woman in her forties in good health. Some clones in this sample may be carry-over from other donors' samples. The sample consisted of PBMCs. CDR3 sequence: CASSQFRAGEQFF. As DNA, the CDR3 is TGTGCCAGCAGCCAATTCAGGGCCGGGGAGCAGTTCTTC.